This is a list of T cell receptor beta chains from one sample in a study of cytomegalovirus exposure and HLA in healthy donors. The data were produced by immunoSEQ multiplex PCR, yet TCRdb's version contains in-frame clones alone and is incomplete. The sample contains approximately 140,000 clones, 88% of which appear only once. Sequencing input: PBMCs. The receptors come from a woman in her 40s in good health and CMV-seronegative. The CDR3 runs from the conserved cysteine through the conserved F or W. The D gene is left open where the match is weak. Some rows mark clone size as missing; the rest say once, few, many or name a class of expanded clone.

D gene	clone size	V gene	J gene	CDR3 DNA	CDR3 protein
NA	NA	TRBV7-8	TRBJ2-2	TGTGCCAGCACCCAAGTCTTGCGAGACAGCCCCAGAATAGAGGCCACCGGGGAGCTGTTTTTT	CASTQVLRDSPRIEATGELFF
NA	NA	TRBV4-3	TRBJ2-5	TGCGCCAGCAGCCAAGAGGGCCATTCCCAAGAGACCCAGTACTTC	CASSQEGHSQETQYF
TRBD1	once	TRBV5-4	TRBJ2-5	TGTGCCAGCAGCTTGGACAGGGGGTGGGAGACCCAGTACTTC	CASSLDRGWETQYF
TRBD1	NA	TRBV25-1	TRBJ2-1	TGTGCCAGCAGTGGACAGGGGCCCCAAACACACTACAATGAGCAGTTCTTC	CASSGQGPQTHYNEQFF
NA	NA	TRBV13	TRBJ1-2	TGTGCCAGCAGCTTAGGCAGGGCGGGGTATGGCTACACCTTC	CASSLGRAGYGYTF
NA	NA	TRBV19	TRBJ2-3	TGTGCCAGTAGTTTCCTAGCGAGGAGCACAGATACGCAGTATTTT	CASSFLARSTDTQYF
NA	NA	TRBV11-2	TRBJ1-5	TGTGCCAGCAGCGTAGATCCAGGGGGCAATCAGCCCCAGCATTTT	CASSVDPGGNQPQHF
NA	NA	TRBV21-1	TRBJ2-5	TGTGCCAGCAGCCAGAAAGCGGGAGGAGAGACCCAGTACTTC	CASSQKAGGETQYF
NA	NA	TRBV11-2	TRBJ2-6	TGTGCCAGCAGTCGAACATCCTCTGGGGCCAACGTCCTGACTTTC	CASSRTSSGANVLTF
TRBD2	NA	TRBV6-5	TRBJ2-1	TGTGCCAGCAGGAAAGCGGGAGGGATCAATGAGCAGTTCTTC	CASRKAGGINEQFF
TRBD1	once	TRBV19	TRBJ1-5	TGTGCCAGTAGTATACTCCAAGGGGACAGGTATTATAGCAATCAGCCCCAGCATTTT	CASSILQGDRYYSNQPQHF
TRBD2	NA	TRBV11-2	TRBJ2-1	TGTGCCAGCAGCTCGGCGCTCCTAGCGGGATCCTACAATGAGCAGTTCTTC	CASSSALLAGSYNEQFF
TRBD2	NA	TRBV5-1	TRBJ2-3	TGCGCCAGCAGCTTAACTAGCGGGAGGGAGAATACGCAGTATTTT	CASSLTSGRENTQYF
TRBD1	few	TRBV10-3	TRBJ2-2	TGTGCCATCAGTGGTAGGACAGGGACGGTCACCGGGGAGCTGTTTTTT	CAISGRTGTVTGELFF
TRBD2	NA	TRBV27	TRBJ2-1	TGTGCCAGCAGTTCCGGACTAGCGGGTTACAATGAGCAGTTCTTC	CASSSGLAGYNEQFF
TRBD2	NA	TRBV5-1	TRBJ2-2	TGCGCCAGCAGCTTGCTTAGCGGGGGCAACACCGGGGAGCTGTTTTTT	CASSLLSGGNTGELFF
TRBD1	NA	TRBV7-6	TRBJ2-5	TGTGCCAGCAGCTTAGCGACAGGGGAAGAGACCCAGTACTTC	CASSLATGEETQYF
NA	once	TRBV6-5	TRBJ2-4	TGTGCCAGCACTTCAGGTGGCAAAAACATTCAGTACTTC	CASTSGGKNIQYF
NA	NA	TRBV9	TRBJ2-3	TGTGCCAGCAGCGTAATCGGAGTCACGGATACGCAGTATTTT	CASSVIGVTDTQYF
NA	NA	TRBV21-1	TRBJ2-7	TGTGCCAGCAGCTGTAAACAGTCACCCCGATACGAGCAGTACTTC	CASSCKQSPRYEQYF
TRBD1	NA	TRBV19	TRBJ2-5	TGTGCCAGCCGGGACAGGGGGCAGGGGGAGACCCAGTACTTC	CASRDRGQGETQYF
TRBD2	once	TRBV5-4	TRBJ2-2	TGTGCCAGCAGCGCTAGACTAGCGGCCAACACCGGGGAGCTGTTTTTT	CASSARLAANTGELFF
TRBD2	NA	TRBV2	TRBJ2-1	TGTGCCAGCAAAAGGGAGCGGGAGGGGGATGAGCAGTTCTTC	CASKREREGDEQFF
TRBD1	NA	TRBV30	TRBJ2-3	TGTGCCTGGCGTGTCAGGGGGAATAGCGCAGATACGCAGTATTTT	CAWRVRGNSADTQYF
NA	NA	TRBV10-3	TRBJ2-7	TGTGCCACCAGGGGCGGGTCTTCCTACGAGCAGTACTTC	CATRGGSSYEQYF
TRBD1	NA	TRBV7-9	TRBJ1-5	TGTGCCAGCAGCTCGACAGGGAGCATTGGTCAGCCCCAGCATTTT	CASSSTGSIGQPQHF
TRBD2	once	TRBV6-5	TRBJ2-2	TGTGCCAGCAGACCTAGCGGGAACACCGGGGAGCTGTTTTTT	CASRPSGNTGELFF
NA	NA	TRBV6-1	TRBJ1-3	TGTGCCAGCAGTGCCTCACTCGCAAATCTTGGAAACACCATATATTTT	CASSASLANLGNTIYF
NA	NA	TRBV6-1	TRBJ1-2	TGTGCCAGCAGGGGATCAGGGTCTAGGTATGGCTACACCTTC	CASRGSGSRYGYTF
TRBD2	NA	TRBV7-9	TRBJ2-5	TGTGCCAGCAGCGCCGCTAGCGGTCAAGAGACCCAGTACTTC	CASSAASGQETQYF
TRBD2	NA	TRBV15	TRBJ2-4	TGTGCCACCAGCACTCGGGAGGACATTCAGTACTTC	CATSTREDIQYF
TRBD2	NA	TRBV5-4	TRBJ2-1	TGTGCCAGCACCCCAGGAGGGCGGGCGGGAGGGGTTTCCTACAATGAGCAGTTCTTC	CASTPGGRAGGVSYNEQFF
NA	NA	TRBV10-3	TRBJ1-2	TGTGCCATCACCCTCGGGGGAGGTAACTATGGCTACACCTTC	CAITLGGGNYGYTF
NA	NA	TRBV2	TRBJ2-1	TGTGCCAGCAGTCCGGGGTACAATGAGCAGTTCTTC	CASSPGYNEQFF
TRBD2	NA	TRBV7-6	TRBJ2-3	TGTGCCAGCAGCTTAGTGGGAGGGCAAACAGATACGCAGTATTTT	CASSLVGGQTDTQYF
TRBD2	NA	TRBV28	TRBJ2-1	TGTGCCAGCAGTTTACGGGACGTCGGACTAGCGTTCTACAATGAGCAGTTCTTC	CASSLRDVGLAFYNEQFF
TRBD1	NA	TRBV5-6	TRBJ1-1	TGTGCCAGCAACCCCGGGACAGGGACAACTGAAGCTTTCTTT	CASNPGTGTTEAFF
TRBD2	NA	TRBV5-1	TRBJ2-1	TGCGCCAGCAGCTCCCTTTGGGCGGGAGTCGACTACAATGAGCAGTTCTTC	CASSSLWAGVDYNEQFF
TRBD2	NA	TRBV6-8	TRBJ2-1	TGTGCCGGAGGACCGGGACTAGCGATTAAGTATTACAATGAGCAGTTCTTC	CAGGPGLAIKYYNEQFF
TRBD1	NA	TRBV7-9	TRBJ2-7	TGTGCCAGCAGCTTGACAGGGGACGAGCAGTACTTC	CASSLTGDEQYF
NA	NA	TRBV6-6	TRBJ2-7	TGTGCCAGCAGTGCGACAGGTTACGAGCAGTACTTC	CASSATGYEQYF
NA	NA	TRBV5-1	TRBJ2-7	TGCGCCAGCAGCTTGGATGTAGGAGCCTACGAGCAGTACTTC	CASSLDVGAYEQYF
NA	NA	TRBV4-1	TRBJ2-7	TGCGCCAGCAGCCAAGAGGGGGGTGTCGTCGCCTACGAGCAGTACTTC	CASSQEGGVVAYEQYF
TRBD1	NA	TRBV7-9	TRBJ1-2	TGTGCCAGCAGCTTAGAAGGGGGCCGCAGTCGTGGCTACACCTTC	CASSLEGGRSRGYTF
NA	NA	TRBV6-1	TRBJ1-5	TGTGCCAGCAGTGAAGGGACAGCGAGCAATCAGCCCCAGCATTTT	CASSEGTASNQPQHF
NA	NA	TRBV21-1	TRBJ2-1	TGTGCCAGCACCGGGACAGGCCGATACAATGAGCAGTTCTTC	CASTGTGRYNEQFF
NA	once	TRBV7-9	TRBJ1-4	TGTGCCAGCAGCTTAGGGCCCACCTCAACTAATGAAAAACTGTTTTTT	CASSLGPTSTNEKLFF
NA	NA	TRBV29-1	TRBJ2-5	TGCAGCGTTGGGCAGGGTGAGACCCAGTACTTC	CSVGQGETQYF
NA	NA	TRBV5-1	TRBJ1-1	TGCGCCAGCAGCTTGCACAGGATGGGGACTGAAGCTTTCTTT	CASSLHRMGTEAFF
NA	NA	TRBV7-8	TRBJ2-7	TGTGCCAGCAGCCCCACGCGGACGGGACTCTCCTACGAGCAGTACTTC	CASSPTRTGLSYEQYF
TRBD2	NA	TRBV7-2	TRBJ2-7	TGTGCCAGCAGCCAAGGACTAGCGGGAGGCCCCTACGAGCAGTACTTC	CASSQGLAGGPYEQYF
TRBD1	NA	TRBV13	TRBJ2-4	TGTGCCAGCAGCTATGGGACAGGGGGCCACATTCAGTACTTC	CASSYGTGGHIQYF
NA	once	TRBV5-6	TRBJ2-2	TGTGCCAGCAGCTTGGCCAGGGGGGCAAAATTAACCGGGGAGCTGTTTTTT	CASSLARGAKLTGELFF